This TCR beta chain was identified during a study of beta chain features in type 1 diabetes. As for the study in general: Age, gender and cell yields were alike across patients and healthy donors.

Isolated RNA was reverse transcribed in full, so expressed TCRB transcripts were sequenced. The method was immunoSEQ multiplex PCR; TCRdb's version includes in-frame clones alone and lacks a portion of them. The sample consists of around 300,000 clones, about 8% of them appearing once. A note on this clone: Antigen specificity is unknown.

The CDR3 is 14 residues long. V was pared by 0 bases and J by 1 base, with 5 bases between. Per the germline V gene, CDR1 is SEHNR and CDR2 is FQNEAQ (reference sequence). Study-level results: The naive, central memory and Treg TCRB repertoires looked more alike in patients than they did in healthy donors. Patients with type 1 diabetes carried fewer insertions and had more deletions at their VDJ junctions.

This TCR was recovered from a woman aged 18-29 years in good health. The sequenced sample was central memory CD4+ T cells from blood. The genes are TRBV7-9 and TRBJ2-3; no reliable D call. CDR3 bases: TGTGCCAGCAGCTTAGCACTCCGCACAGATACGCAGTATTTT. Protein sequence: CASSLALRTDTQYF.